This T cell receptor beta chain was captured in a study of T cell changes during pregnancy in multiple sclerosis. Data came from immunoSEQ multiplex PCR; TCRdb stores just in-frame clones and leaves some out. The sample comprises fewer than 90,000 clones, over 85% of which are singletons, and 1.5% to 2% rests with the top ten. The CDR3 is 15 amino acids. V gave up 4 bases and J gave up 3 bases; unmatched junction bases: 8. The germline CDR1 and CDR2 sequences are LNHDA and SQIVND (reference sequence). The specimen comprised peripheral blood, sampled after pregnancy. The V call is TRBV19, the J call TRBJ2-7; the match to TRBD1 covers 8 bases. This clonotype originated in a female donor in good health, enrolled as a control in a pregnancy study. CDR3 protein: CASSTAAGTGYEQYF. The CDR3 nucleotides are TGTGCCAGTAGTACGGCCGCCGGGACAGGCTACGAGCAGTACTTC.